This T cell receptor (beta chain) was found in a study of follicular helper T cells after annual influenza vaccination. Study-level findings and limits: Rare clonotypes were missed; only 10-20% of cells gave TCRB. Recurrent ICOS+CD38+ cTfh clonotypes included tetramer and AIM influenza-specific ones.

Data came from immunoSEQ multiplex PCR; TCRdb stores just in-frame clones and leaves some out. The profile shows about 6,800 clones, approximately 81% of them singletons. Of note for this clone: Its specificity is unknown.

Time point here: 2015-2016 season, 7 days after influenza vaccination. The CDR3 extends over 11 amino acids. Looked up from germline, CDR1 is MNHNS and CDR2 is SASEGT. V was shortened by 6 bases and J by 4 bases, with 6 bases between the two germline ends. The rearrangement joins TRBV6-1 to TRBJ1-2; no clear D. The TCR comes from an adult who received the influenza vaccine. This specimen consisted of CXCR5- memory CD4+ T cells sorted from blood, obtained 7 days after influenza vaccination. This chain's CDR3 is CASRRTYGYTF. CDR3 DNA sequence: TGTGCCAGCAGGAGGACCTATGGCTACACCTTC.